This TCR beta chain was documented in a study of T cell changes during pregnancy in multiple sclerosis. Measured with immunoSEQ multiplex PCR; TCRdb has only the in-frame clones, and not every one. This sample has about 49,000 clones, with about 91% found just once. Germline V CDR1 and CDR2: SGHTA, FQGNSA. V lost 8 bases to trimming and J lost 3 bases; unmatched junction nucleotides: 6. The CDR3 loop spans 13 amino acids. The clonotype originates from a female donor with multiple sclerosis, enrolled in a pregnancy study. J is TRBJ1-1 and V is TRBV7-2; 7 positions match TRBD1. The sequenced sample was peripheral blood, obtained after pregnancy. The CDR3 protein is CASSRGFDTEAFF. CDR3 DNA sequence: TGTGCCAGCTCCAGGGGGTTCGACACTGAAGCTTTCTTT. Complete variable domain (other parts from reference TRBV7-2 and TRBJ1-1): GAGVSQSPSNKVTEKGKDVELRCDPISGHTALYWYRQSLGQGLEFLIYFQGNSAPDKSGLPSDRFSAERTGGSVSTLTIQRTQQEDSAVYLCASSRGFDTEAFFGQGTRLTVV.